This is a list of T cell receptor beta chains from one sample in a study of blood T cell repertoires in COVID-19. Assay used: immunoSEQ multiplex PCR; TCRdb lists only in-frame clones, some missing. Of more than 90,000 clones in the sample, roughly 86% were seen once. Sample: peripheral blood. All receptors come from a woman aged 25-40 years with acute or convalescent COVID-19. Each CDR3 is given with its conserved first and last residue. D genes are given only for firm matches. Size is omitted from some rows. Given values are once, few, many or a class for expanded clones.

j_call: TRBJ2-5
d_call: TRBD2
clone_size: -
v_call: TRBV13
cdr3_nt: TGTGCCAGCAGCTCCCGGACTAGCGGGGGGAGGGGAGAGACCCAGTACTTC
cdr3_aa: CASSSRTSGGRGETQYF

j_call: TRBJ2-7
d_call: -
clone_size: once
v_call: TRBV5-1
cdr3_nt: TGCGCCAGTACCTGGGGGGGGGCGCCGCACTACGAGCAGTACTTC
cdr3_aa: CASTWGGAPHYEQYF

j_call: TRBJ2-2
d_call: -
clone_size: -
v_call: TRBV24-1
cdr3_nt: TGTGCCACCAGCAGGGAGGTGGGGGAGCTGTTTTTT
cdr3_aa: CATSREVGELFF

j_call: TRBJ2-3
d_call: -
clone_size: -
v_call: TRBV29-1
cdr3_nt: TGCAGCGTTGAACAAGAGGGACTTGTGGGTACAGATACGCAGTATTTT
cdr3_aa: CSVEQEGLVGTDTQYF

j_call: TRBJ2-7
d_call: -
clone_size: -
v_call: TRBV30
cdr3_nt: TGTGCCTGGAGTTCTCAGGGGTTAGGGCAGTACTTC
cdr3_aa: CAWSSQGLGQYF

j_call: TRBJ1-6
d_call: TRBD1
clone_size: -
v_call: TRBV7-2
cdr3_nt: TGTGCCAGCAGCCCAAGTCCGGGACAGGGGACACCCCTCCACTTT
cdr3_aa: CASSPSPGQGTPLHF

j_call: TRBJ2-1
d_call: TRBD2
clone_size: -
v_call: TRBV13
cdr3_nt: TGTGCCAGCAGCTTGGGGCGGGGGGTCTATAATTACAATGAGCAGTTCTTC
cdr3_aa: CASSLGRGVYNYNEQFF

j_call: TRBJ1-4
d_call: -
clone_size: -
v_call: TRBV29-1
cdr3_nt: TGCAGCGTTGCCGGGGGGAATGAAAAACTGTTTTTT
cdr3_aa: CSVAGGNEKLFF

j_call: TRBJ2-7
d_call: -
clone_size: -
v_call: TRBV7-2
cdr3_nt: TGTGCCAGCAGCTTAGAGGGTTCGGGAAGTTACTCCTACGAGCAGTACTTC
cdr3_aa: CASSLEGSGSYSYEQYF

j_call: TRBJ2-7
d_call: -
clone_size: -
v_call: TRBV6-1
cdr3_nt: TGTGCCAGCAGTGAAGCGGGGAGCTGGACCTACGAGCAGTACTTC
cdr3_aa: CASSEAGSWTYEQYF

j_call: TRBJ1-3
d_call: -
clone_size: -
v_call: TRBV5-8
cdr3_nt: TGTGCCAGCAGCGAACAGGGTTATTCTGGAAACACCATATATTTT
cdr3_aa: CASSEQGYSGNTIYF

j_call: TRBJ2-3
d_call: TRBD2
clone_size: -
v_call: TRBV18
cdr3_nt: TGTGCCAGCTCACCACGGACGACTAGCGGGGCACAACGTGCAGATACGCAGTATTTT
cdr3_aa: CASSPRTTSGAQRADTQYF

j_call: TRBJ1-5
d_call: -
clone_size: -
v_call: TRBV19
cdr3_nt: TGTGCCAGTAGTATAGATCCACCGATTTTCGGTCAGCCCCAGCATTTT
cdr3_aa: CASSIDPPIFGQPQHF

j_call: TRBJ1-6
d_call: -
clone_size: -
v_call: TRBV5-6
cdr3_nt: TGTGCCAGCAGCCTGGGGACGATCGGGAGTAATTCACCCCTCCACTTT
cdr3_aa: CASSLGTIGSNSPLHF

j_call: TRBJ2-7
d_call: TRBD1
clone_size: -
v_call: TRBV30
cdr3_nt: TGTGCCTGGAGTGGGGACAGGGGACGTCTCTACGAGCAGTACTTC
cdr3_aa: CAWSGDRGRLYEQYF

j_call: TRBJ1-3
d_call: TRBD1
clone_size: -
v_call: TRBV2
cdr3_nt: TGTGCCAGCGCCGGGACAGGGGACTCTGGAAACACCATATATTTT
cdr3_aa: CASAGTGDSGNTIYF

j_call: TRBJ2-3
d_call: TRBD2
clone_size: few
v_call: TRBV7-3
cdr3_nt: TGTGCCAGCAGCCTAAGCCCCCTAGCGGGGGGCGCCTATAGCACAGATACGCAGTATTTT
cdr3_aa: CASSLSPLAGGAYSTDTQYF

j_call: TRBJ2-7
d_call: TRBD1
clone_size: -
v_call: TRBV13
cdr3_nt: TGTGCCAGCAGCCTTGGGACAGGGCCCTACGAGCAGTACTTC
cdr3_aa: CASSLGTGPYEQYF

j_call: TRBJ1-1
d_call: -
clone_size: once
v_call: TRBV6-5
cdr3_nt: TGTGCCAGCTTCCAGAGGGTGAACACTGAAGCTTTCTTT
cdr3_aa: CASFQRVNTEAFF

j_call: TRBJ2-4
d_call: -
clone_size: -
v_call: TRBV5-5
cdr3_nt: TGTGCCAGCAGCTTTACTAGCAGTAAAAACATTCAGTACTTC
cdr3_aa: CASSFTSSKNIQYF

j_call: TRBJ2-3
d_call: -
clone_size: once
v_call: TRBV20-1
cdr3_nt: TGCAGTGCTAGTTTGAGGTTTACAGATACGCAGTATTTT
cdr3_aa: CSASLRFTDTQYF

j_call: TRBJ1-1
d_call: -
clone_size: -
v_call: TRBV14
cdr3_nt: TGTGCCAGCAGGGGACTGGGGCTGAACACTGAAGCTTTCTTT
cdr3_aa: CASRGLGLNTEAFF

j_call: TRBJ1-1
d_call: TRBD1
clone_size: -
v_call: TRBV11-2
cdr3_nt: TGTGCCAGCAGCTCGACAGGGAGGACTGAAGCTTTCTTT
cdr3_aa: CASSSTGRTEAFF

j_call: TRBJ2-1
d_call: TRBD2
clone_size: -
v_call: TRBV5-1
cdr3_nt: TGCGCCAGCAGCTTGGCCGGCCAGCGGGGGGGCAATGAGCAGTTCTTC
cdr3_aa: CASSLAGQRGGNEQFF

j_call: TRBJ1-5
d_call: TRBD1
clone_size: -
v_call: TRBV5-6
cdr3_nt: TGTGCCAGCAGCTTGCGCACAGGGGGTCGGGATAGCAATCAGCCCCAGCATTTT
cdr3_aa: CASSLRTGGRDSNQPQHF

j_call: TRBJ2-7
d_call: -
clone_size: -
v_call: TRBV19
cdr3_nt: TGTGCCAGTAGTCTCCTACTTGGGGGGGAGCAGTACTTC
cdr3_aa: CASSLLLGGEQYF

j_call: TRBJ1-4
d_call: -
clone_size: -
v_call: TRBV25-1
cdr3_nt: TGTGCCAGCAGTGAGCGTCCGGCCTCGGGGAGGGAAAAACTGTTTTTT
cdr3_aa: CASSERPASGREKLFF